The rows below give T cell receptor beta chains drawn from one sample of a study of blood T cells in healthy people across ages. TCRdb analysed the 5' RACE reads with MiXCR anew, one entry per CDR3 protein. The table shows 650,000 to 800,000 distinct CDR3 sequences, with more than 40% occurring only once. The sample comprised blood. Receptors were obtained from a man aged 60-69 years in good health. The CDR3 runs from the conserved cysteine through the conserved F or W. D genes are given only for firm matches. Only some rows state a clone size, as once, few, many or a class for expanded clones.

abundance,d_gene,j_gene,v_gene,CDR3aa,CDR3nt
many,NA,TRBJ2-7,TRBV28,CASSETVDGYEQYF,TGTGCCAGCAGCGAGACTGTAGACGGCTACGAGCAGTACTTC
NA,TRBD2,TRBJ2-1,TRBV6-5,CASSYLGLPAGGNEQFF,TGTGCCAGCAGTTACTTGGGACTACCCGCGGGGGGCAATGAGCAGTTCTTC
NA,TRBD2,TRBJ2-3,TRBV6-5,CASKRTSGTDTQYF,TGTGCCAGCAAAAGGACTAGCGGCACAGATACGCAGTATTTT
NA,NA,TRBJ2-5,TRBV2,CTSSQPPPQETQYF,TGTACCAGCAGTCAGCCACCACCCCAAGAGACCCAGTACTTC
few,NA,TRBJ1-5,TRBV12-3/TRBV12-4,CASSSTANSNQPQHF,TGTGCCAGCAGTTCGACTGCCAATAGCAATCAGCCCCAGCATTTT
NA,NA,TRBJ2-1,TRBV10-3,CAIGEADKGEYEQFF,TGTGCCATCGGTGAAGCGGACAAGGGAGAATACGAGCAGTTCTTC
NA,TRBD1,TRBJ2-7,TRBV14,CASSQDWPGGDEQYF,TGTGCCAGCAGCCAAGACTGGCCAGGGGGCGACGAGCAGTACTTC
NA,NA,TRBJ2-2,TRBV4-3,CASSRRTGSGELFF,TGCGCCAGCAGCCGTCGGACGGGTTCGGGGGAGCTGTTTTTT
few,TRBD2,TRBJ2-5,TRBV9,CASSRPSGGAETQYF,TGTGCCAGCAGCAGGCCCAGCGGGGGGGCAGAGACCCAGTACTTC
few,NA,TRBJ2-1,TRBV20-1,CSAPTGRNPYNEQFF,TGCAGTGCGCCGACAGGGAGGAACCCCTACAATGAGCAGTTCTTC
NA,NA,TRBJ2-7,TRBV10-3,CAISETEGLEQYF,TGTGCCATCAGTGAAACCGAGGGCCTCGAGCAGTACTTC
NA,TRBD1,TRBJ2-2,TRBV7-2,CASRHRDRHTGELFF,TGTGCCAGCAGACACCGGGACAGACACACCGGGGAGCTGTTTTTT
NA,NA,TRBJ2-7,TRBV10-1,CASSEKVGYEQYF,TGCGCCAGCAGTGAAAAGGTGGGGTACGAGCAGTACTTC
NA,TRBD1,TRBJ1-2,TRBV7-2,CASSFADRPMFGYTF,TGTGCCAGCAGTTTTGCGGACAGGCCGATGTTTGGCTACACCTTC
few,NA,TRBJ2-7,TRBV11-3,CASSPGALGGYEQYF,TGTGCCAGCAGCCCGGGAGCCTTAGGGGGCTACGAGCAGTACTTC
few,TRBD1,TRBJ2-6,TRBV6-2/TRBV6-3,CASRSGQAGPGANVLTF,TGTGCCAGCAGGTCGGGACAGGCCGGACCTGGGGCCAACGTCCTGACTTTC
NA,NA,TRBJ1-6,TRBV7-6,CASSLAGRNSYNSPLHF,TGTGCCAGCAGCTTAGCGGGCAGAAACTCCTATAATTCACCCCTCCACTTT
NA,TRBD1,TRBJ1-2,TRBV7-2,CASSSRTGESGYTF,TGTGCCAGCAGCTCGCGGACAGGGGAGAGTGGCTACACCTTC
NA,NA,TRBJ2-7,TRBV4-3,CASSQDEGTRGPLEQYF,TGCGCCAGCAGCCAAGATGAAGGGACTCGCGGCCCCCTCGAGCAGTACTTC
NA,TRBD2,TRBJ2-7,TRBV6-2/TRBV6-3,CASSYSGLAGSDEQYF,TGTGCCAGCAGTTACTCTGGACTAGCGGGGTCTGACGAGCAGTACTTC
NA,NA,TRBJ2-1,TRBV5-1,CASGKGNNEQFF,TGCGCCAGCGGCAAGGGCAACAATGAGCAGTTCTTC
NA,NA,TRBJ1-2,TRBV24-1,CATSDLLSDGYTF,TGTGCCACCAGTGACCTACTCTCGGATGGCTACACCTTC
NA,NA,TRBJ2-3,TRBV7-6,CASSPGPFPTDTQYF,TGTGCCAGCAGTCCCGGACCATTCCCTACAGATACGCAGTATTTT
once,NA,TRBJ1-5,TRBV29-1,CSPWRDGTRCSNQPQHF,TGCAGCCCCTGGCGGGACGGCACCCGTTGTAGCAATCAGCCCCAGCATTTT
NA,NA,TRBJ2-5,TRBV6-2/TRBV6-3,CASTKMQETQYF,TGTGCCAGCACGAAGATGCAGGAGACCCAGTACTTC
few,NA,TRBJ2-5,TRBV29-1,CSVGSRAREETQYF,TGCAGCGTTGGTTCCCGGGCCCGAGAAGAGACCCAGTACTTC
NA,NA,TRBJ2-5,TRBV6-1,CASSEGWAKQETQYF,TGTGCCAGCAGTGAAGGGTGGGCTAAGCAAGAGACCCAGTACTTC
NA,TRBD1,TRBJ1-2,TRBV4-3,CASSQATPGTGAYGYTF,TGCGCCAGCAGCCAAGCTACCCCCGGGACAGGGGCTTACGGCTACACCTTC
many,NA,TRBJ1-2,TRBV7-9,CASSLADYGYTF,TGTGCCAGCAGTTTGGCCGACTATGGCTACACCTTC
NA,NA,TRBJ2-7,TRBV28,CASSIGYEQYF,TGTGCCAGCAGTATCGGCTACGAGCAGTACTTC
NA,NA,TRBJ2-5,TRBV27,CASGWALETQYF,TGTGCCAGCGGGTGGGCCTTGGAGACCCAGTACTTC
few,NA,TRBJ2-6,TRBV9,CASSVGTLANVLTF,TGTGCCAGCAGCGTAGGGACCTTGGCCAACGTCCTGACTTTC
NA,TRBD1,TRBJ2-7,TRBV10-3,CAVSPGQGGSYEQYF,TGTGCCGTCAGTCCCGGACAGGGTGGCTCCTACGAGCAGTACTTC
NA,NA,TRBJ1-1,TRBV2,CASNPTGFTEAFF,TGTGCCAGCAACCCAACAGGGTTCACTGAAGCTTTCTTT
few,TRBD2,TRBJ2-7,TRBV10-3,CAISTGLAEQYF,TGTGCCATCAGCACGGGACTAGCGGAACAGTACTTC